This T cell receptor (beta chain) was recovered during a study of blood T cell repertoires in COVID-19. Study as a whole: Spain, Italy and the United States supplied samples that represented acute and convalescent COVID-19. In each case, the material was cDNA or gDNA derived from T cells, B-cell-depleted T cells, or PBMCs.

Seattle cases were enrolled at active infection and followed longitudinally. As processed by the authors: Counts of nucleated cells, estimated from reference gene primer amplification, were obtained. The data were produced by immunoSEQ multiplex PCR, yet TCRdb's version contains in-frame clones alone and is incomplete. V and J calls and clone size are those listed in that table; D and trimming were worked out from the DNA. This table holds hundreds of thousands of clones, roughly nine tenths found once. Trimming shortened V by 1 base and J by 12 bases, and 15 bases separated the two germline ends. The CDR3 is made up of 12 amino acids. Germline V CDR1 and CDR2: GTSNPN, SVGIG (reference sequence).

This sequence joins TRBV30 and TRBJ1-2, with D possibly being TRBD1 (6 bases). This TCR came from a man between 18 and 29 years old with COVID-19, enrolled during active disease. Specimen: peripheral blood. CDR3 bases: TGTGCCTGGAGTGAGCCAGGGGTGATGGACACCTTC. It is translated as CAWSEPGVMDTF.